This T cell receptor (beta chain) was sequenced during a study of blood T cell repertoires in COVID-19. Study at large: The origin of the acute and convalescent COVID-19 samples was the United States, Italy and Spain. Sources were T cells, B-cell-depleted T cells, or PBMCs; the material itself was cDNA or gDNA.

CDR1 and CDR2 (germline): MGHRA, YSYEKL. The length of the CDR3 is 14 residues. Germline trimming cut 4 bases from V and 2 bases from J; bases unmatched to any gene: 1. Original processing notes: Reference gene primer amplification gave nucleated cell count estimates. Assay used: immunoSEQ multiplex PCR; TCRdb lists only in-frame clones, some missing. For V, J and clone size, that table is used; D and trimming come from the DNA. Of 25,000 or so clones listed, about 88% are singletons. The TCR originated in an older man in a cohort sampled during active COVID-19. The sequencing input was peripheral blood. The chain is built from TRBV4-1 and TRBJ2-7, with 11 bases fitting TRBD2. The CDR3 is CASSRLAGPYEQYF. The CDR3 DNA follows: TGCGCCAGCAGCCGACTAGCGGGGCCCTACGAGCAGTACTTC.